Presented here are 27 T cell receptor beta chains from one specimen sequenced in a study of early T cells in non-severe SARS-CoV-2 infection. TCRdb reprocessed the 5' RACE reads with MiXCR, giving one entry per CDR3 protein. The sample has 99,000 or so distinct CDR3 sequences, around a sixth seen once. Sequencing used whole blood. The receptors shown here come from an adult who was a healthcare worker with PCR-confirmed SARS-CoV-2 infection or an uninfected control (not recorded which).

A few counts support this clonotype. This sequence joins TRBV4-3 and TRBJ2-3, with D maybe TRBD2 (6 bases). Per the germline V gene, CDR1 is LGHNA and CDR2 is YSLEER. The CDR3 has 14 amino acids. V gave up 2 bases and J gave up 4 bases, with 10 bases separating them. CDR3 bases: TGCGCCAGCAGCCAAACCGGGGGACCAGATACGCAGTATTTT. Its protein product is CASSQTGGPDTQYF.

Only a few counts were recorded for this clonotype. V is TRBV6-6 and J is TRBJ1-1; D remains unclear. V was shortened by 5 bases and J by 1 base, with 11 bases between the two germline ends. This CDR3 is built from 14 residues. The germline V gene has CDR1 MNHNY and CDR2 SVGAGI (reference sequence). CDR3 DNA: TGTGCCAGCAGTGGCGGTTTGGGGAACACTGAAGCTTTCTTT. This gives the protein CASSGGLGNTEAFF.

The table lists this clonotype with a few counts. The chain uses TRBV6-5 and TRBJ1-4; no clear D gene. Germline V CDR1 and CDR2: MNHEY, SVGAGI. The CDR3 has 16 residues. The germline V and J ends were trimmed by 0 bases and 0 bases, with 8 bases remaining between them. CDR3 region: CASSYSNSATNEKLFF. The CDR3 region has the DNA TGTGCCAGCAGTTACTCGAACAGCGCAACTAATGAAAAACTGTTTTTT.

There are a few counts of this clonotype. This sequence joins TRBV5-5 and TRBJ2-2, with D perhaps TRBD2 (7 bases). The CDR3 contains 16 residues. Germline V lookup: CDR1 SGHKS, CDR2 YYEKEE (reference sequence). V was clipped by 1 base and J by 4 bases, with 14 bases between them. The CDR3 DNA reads TGTGCCAGCAGCTTGTCGGGGGGCCGGGGCACCGGGGAGCTGTTTTTT. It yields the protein CASSLSGGRGTGELFF.

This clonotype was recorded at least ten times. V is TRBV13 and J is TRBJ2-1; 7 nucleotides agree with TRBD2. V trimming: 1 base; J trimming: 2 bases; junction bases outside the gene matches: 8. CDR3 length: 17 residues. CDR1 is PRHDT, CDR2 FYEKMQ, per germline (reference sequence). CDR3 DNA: TGTGCCAGCAGCTTAGTGAGGGGCGGGAGAACCTACAATGAGCAGTTCTTC. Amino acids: CASSLVRGGRTYNEQFF.

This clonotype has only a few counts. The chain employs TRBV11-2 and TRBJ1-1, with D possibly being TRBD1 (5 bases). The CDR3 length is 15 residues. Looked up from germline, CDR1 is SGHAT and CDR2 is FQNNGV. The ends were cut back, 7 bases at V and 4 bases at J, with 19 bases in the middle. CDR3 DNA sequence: TGTGCCAGCATGTCATTCTTCTCGGGGACCACTGAAGCTTTCTTT. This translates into CASMSFFSGTTEAFF.

The CDR3: CASSPTPASYNEQFF. In nucleotides, the CDR3 is TGTGCCAGCAGCCCTACACCGGCATCCTACAATGAGCAGTTCTTC. The gene calls are TRBV27 and TRBJ2-1; D is uncertain. V shed 6 bases and J shed 1 base, with 13 bases lying between them. Germline CDR1 is MNHEY and CDR2 is SMNVEV (reference sequence). The CDR3 covers 15 residues.

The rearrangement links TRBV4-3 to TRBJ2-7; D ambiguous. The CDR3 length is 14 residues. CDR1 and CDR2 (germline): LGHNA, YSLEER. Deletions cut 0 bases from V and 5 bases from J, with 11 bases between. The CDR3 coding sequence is TGCGCCAGCAGCCAAGACAAGGGCACCAACGAGCAGTACTTC. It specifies CASSQDKGTNEQYF.

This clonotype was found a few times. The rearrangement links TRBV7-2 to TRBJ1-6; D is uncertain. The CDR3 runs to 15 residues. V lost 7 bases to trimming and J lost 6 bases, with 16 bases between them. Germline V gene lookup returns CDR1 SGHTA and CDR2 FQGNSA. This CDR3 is CASKVSSEFNSPLHF. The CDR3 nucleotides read TGTGCCAGCAAGGTGTCATCAGAGTTTAATTCACCCCTCCACTTT.

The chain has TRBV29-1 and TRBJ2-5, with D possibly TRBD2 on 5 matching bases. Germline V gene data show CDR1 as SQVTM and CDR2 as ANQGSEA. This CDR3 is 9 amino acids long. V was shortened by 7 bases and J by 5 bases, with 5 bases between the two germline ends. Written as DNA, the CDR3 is TGCAGCGCGGGGGAGACCCAGTACTTC. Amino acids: CSAGETQYF.

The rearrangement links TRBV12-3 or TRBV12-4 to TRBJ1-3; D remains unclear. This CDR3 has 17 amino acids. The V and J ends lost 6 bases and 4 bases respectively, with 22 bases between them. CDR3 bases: TGTGCCAGCAGCCGAAACTTGTCGCCGGGAGAAGGAAACACCATATATTTT. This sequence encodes CASSRNLSPGEGNTIYF.

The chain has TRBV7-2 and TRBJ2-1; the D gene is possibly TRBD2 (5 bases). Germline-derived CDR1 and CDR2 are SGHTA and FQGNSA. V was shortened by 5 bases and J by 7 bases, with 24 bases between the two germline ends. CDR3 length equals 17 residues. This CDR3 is CASSPRRAPARVNEQFF. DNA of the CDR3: TGTGCCAGCAGCCCGAGACGGGCCCCAGCGAGGGTGAATGAGCAGTTCTTC.

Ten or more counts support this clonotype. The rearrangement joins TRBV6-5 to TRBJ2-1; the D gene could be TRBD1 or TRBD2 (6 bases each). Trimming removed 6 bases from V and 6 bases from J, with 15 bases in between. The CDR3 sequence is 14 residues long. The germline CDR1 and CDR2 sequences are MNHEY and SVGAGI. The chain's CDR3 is CASRRDTSLNEQFF. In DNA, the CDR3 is TGTGCCAGCAGGCGGGACACAAGCCTCAATGAGCAGTTCTTC.

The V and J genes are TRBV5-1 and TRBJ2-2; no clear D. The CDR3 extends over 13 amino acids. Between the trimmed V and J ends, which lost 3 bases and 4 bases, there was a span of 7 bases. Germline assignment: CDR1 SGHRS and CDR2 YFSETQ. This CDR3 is CASSSVLTGELFF. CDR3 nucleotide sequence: TGCGCCAGCAGCTCGGTGCTCACCGGGGAGCTGTTTTTT.

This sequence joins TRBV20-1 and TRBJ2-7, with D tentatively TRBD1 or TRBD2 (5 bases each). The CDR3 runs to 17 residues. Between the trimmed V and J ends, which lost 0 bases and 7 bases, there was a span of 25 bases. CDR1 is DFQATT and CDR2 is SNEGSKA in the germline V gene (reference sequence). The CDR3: CSARDLPGAGVSGEQYF. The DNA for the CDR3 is TGCAGTGCTAGAGATCTTCCCGGGGCCGGGGTATCGGGTGAGCAGTACTTC.

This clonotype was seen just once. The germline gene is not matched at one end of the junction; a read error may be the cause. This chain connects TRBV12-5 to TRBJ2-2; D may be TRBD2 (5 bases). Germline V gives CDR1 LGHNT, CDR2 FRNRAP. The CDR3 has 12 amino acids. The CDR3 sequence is CASNGLTGEPFF. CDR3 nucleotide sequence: TGTGCTAGTAACGGTTTAACCGGGGAGCCGTTTTTT.

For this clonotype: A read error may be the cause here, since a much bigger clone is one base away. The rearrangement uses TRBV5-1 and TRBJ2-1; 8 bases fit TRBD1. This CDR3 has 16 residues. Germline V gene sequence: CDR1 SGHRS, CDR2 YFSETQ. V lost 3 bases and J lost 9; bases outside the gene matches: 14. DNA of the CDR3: TGCGCCAGCAGCTCGGAGGCCTTGAGACAGGGGATTGAGCAGTTCTTC. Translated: CASSSEALRQGIEQFF.

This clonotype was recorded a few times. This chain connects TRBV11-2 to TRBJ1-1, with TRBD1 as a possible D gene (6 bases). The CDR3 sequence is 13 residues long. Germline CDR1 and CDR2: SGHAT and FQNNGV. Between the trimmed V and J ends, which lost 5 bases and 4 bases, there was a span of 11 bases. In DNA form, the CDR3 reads TGTGCCAGCAGCCCCAGGGGCGGCACTGAAGCTTTCTTT. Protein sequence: CASSPRGGTEAFF.

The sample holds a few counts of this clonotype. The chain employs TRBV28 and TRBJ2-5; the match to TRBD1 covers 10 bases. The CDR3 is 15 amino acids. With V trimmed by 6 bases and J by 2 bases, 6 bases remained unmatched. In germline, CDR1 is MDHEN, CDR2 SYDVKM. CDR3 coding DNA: TGTGCCAGCAGCCGCGACAGGGGGCCTCAAGAGACCCAGTACTTC. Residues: CASSRDRGPQETQYF.

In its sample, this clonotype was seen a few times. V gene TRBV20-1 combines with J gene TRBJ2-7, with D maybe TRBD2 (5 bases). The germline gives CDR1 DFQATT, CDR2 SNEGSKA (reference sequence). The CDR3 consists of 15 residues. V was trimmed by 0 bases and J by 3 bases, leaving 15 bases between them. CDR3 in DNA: TGCAGTGCTAGAGATCTGTCTACGGGAAGCTACGAGCAGTACTTC. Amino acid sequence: CSARDLSTGSYEQYF.

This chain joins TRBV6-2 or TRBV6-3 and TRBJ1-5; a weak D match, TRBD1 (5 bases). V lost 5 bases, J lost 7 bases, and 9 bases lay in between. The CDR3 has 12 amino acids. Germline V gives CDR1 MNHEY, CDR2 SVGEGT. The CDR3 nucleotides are TGTGCCAGCAGTGACAGTTACCAGCCCCAGCATTTT. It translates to CASSDSYQPQHF.

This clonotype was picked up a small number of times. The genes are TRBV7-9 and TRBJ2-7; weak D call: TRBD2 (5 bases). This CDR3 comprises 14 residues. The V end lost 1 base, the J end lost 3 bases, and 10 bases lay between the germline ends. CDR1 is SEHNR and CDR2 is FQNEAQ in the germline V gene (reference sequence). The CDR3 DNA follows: TGTGCCAGCAGCTTAGTCCCGAGGGTCTACGAGCAGTACTTC. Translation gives CASSLVPRVYEQYF.

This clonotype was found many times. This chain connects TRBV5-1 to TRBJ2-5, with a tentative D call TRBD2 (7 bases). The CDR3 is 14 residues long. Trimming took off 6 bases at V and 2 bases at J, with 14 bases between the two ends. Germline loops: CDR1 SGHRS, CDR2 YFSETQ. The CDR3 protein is CASKYAGAQETQYF. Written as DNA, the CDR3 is TGCGCCAGCAAGTATGCGGGGGCACAAGAGACCCAGTACTTC.

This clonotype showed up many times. The CDR3, as DNA: TGCGCCAGCAGCCAAGTAAGAGGACAATCGGGGTCACCCCTCCACTTT. The encoded protein is CASSQVRGQSGSPLHF. The rearrangement joins TRBV4-3 to TRBJ1-6; TRBD1 is a possible D gene (5 bases). The germline V gene has CDR1 LGHNA and CDR2 YSLEER. CDR3 size: 16 residues. With 1 base removed from V and 10 bases from J, the gap between germline ends came to 17 bases.

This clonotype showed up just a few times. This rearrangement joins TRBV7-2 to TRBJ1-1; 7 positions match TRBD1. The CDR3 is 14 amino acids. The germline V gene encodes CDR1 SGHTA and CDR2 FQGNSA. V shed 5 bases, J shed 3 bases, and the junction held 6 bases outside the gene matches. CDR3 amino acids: CASSLTGEDTEAFF. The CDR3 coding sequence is TGTGCCAGCAGCCTCACAGGGGAGGACACTGAAGCTTTCTTT.

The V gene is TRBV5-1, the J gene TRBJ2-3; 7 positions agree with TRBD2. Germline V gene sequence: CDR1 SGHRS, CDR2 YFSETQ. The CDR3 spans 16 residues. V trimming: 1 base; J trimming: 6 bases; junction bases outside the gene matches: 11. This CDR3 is CASSLSASGSYDTQYF. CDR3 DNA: TGCGCCAGCAGCTTGAGTGCTAGCGGTTCATATGATACGCAGTATTTT. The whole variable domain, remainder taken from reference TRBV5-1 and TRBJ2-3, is KAGVTQTPRYLIKTRGQQVTLSCSPISGHRSVSWYQQTPGQGLQFLFEYFSETQRNKGNFPGRFSGRQFSNSRSEMNVSTLELGDSALYLCASSLSASGSYDTQYFGPGTRLTVL.

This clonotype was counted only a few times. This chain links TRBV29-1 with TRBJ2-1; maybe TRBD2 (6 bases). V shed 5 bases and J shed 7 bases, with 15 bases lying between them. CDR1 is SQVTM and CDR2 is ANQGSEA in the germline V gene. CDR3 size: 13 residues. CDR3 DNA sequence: TGCAGCGTTCCTAGACTAGGCATGAATGAGCAGTTCTTC. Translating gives CSVPRLGMNEQFF.